This T cell receptor (beta chain) was documented in a study of cytotoxic CD8 clonotypes in ibrutinib-treated CLL. Across the whole study: Investigators reported some 25 partial and 2 complete responses; after median roughly 65 months, approximately 15 patients remained remitted and about twelve progressed.

Assay used: immunoSEQ multiplex PCR; TCRdb lists only in-frame clones, some missing. This table has about 76,000 clones, around four fifths appearing once. General observations from the study: Clonality climbed at ibrutinib response, then dropped toward baseline at progression.

On this clone itself: Its matching antigen is unknown.

The material was PBMCs, obtained after 24 months of ibrutinib treatment. The source is a human donor with chronic lymphocytic leukemia.

CDR3 amino acids: CASSPTTGMNTEAFF. CDR3 nucleotides: TGCGCCAGCAGCCCAACGACAGGGATGAACACTGAAGCTTTCTTT. V and J are TRBV5-1 and TRBJ1-1, with 7 bases aligning to TRBD1. The CDR3 consists of 15 residues. Looked up from germline, CDR1 is SGHRS and CDR2 is YFSETQ. Unmatched junction bases numbered 6, after V lost 4 bases and J lost 0 bases.